A single sample is the source of the 11 T cell receptor beta chains below, sequenced in a study of control samples from healthy donors and cancer patients. Profiled with immunoSEQ multiplex PCR; TCRdb holds only in-frame clones, not every one. Of roughly 24,000 clones listed, approximately 80% are singletons. Sequenced: PBMCs. The receptors originated from a man aged 55 to 70 with head and neck cancer.

This chain links TRBV19 with TRBJ1-2; TRBD1 might be the D (5 bases). V was clipped by 4 bases and J by 4 bases, with 10 bases between them. CDR3 length equals 13 residues. Per germline, CDR1 LNHDA and CDR2 SQIVND (reference sequence). The CDR3 region is CASSNWGSYGYTF. As DNA, the CDR3 is TGTGCCAGTAGTAATTGGGGGAGCTATGGCTACACCTTC.

The J gene is TRBJ2-1, the V gene TRBV6-5; possible D gene TRBD2, 6 bases. This CDR3 region has 15 residues. V was trimmed by 7 bases and J by 7 bases, leaving 20 bases between them. Germline V gene lookup returns CDR1 MNHEY and CDR2 SVGAGI. CDR3: CASNERVAGRNEQFF. CDR3 in DNA: TGTGCCAGCAACGAAAGGGTGGCAGGGAGGAATGAGCAGTTCTTC.

In the case of this clone: Germline and junction disagree at one end, which may indicate a read error. The V gene is TRBV7-7, the J gene TRBJ2-7, with 7 bases lining up with TRBD2. Germline V gene sequence: CDR1 SSHAT, CDR2 FNYEAQ (reference sequence). The CDR3 has 14 amino acids. CDR3 protein: CASSPGLKTYEQYF. The CDR3 DNA follows: TGTGCTAGCAGCCCGGGACTAAAGACCTACGAGCAGTACTTC.

The chain combines TRBV5-4 with TRBJ2-1; D is possibly TRBD2 (5 bases). V dropped 0 bases and J dropped 8 bases, with 12 bases sitting between them. The CDR3 spans 14 residues. Germline values: CDR1 SGHNT, CDR2 YYREEE (reference sequence). The CDR3 loop reads CASSLAGLTYEQFF. In DNA, the CDR3 is TGTGCCAGCAGCTTGGCAGGACTCACTTATGAGCAGTTCTTC.

The chain carries TRBV14 and TRBJ1-1, with D hard to call. The CDR3 runs 14 residues. Germline CDR1 and CDR2: SGHDN and FVKESK. V was pared by 1 base and J by 5 bases, with 11 bases between. The CDR3 nucleotides read TGTGCCAGCAGCCAAGGCTTGGGAGAAACTGAAGCTTTCTTT. Encoded protein: CASSQGLGETEAFF.

The chain carries TRBV7-2 and TRBJ2-1, with D possibly called TRBD1 or TRBD2 (5 bases each). CDR3 size: 11 residues. Deletions cut 1 base from V and 10 bases from J, with 5 bases between. Germline-derived CDR1 and CDR2 are SGHTA and FQGNSA. This CDR3 is CASSLGGEQFF. CDR3 sequence (DNA): TGTGCCAGCAGCTTAGGGGGGGAGCAGTTCTTC.

J is TRBJ1-5 and V is TRBV18; D call uncertain. This CDR3 comprises 13 residues. V was clipped by 3 bases and J by 7 bases, with 10 bases between them. Germline CDR1 and CDR2: KGHSH and LQKENI. The CDR3 coding sequence is TGTGCCAGCTCACCGGGAGTTCGACAGCCCCAGCATTTT. It yields the protein CASSPGVRQPQHF.

The rearrangement uses TRBV21-1 and TRBJ2-7; the D call in the table, TRBD1, was not verified against the DNA. TRBV21-1 counts as a pseudogene. This CDR3 is built from 18 residues. The CDR3 DNA sequence: TGTGCCAGCAGCCCCCTACACCACTGGGGCAAACCCGCCTCCGAGCAGTACTTC. This encodes CASSPLHHWGKPASEQYF.

This chain connects TRBV27 to TRBJ2-7; D may be TRBD2 (6 bases). V was pared by 5 bases and J by 4 bases, with 9 bases between. The CDR3 runs to 12 residues. Germline V gives CDR1 MNHEY, CDR2 SMNVEV (reference sequence). The CDR3 DNA is TGTGCCAGCAGTGCTGGGGGGTACGAGCAGTACTTC. This gives the protein CASSAGGYEQYF.

This chain joins TRBV11-2 and TRBJ2-1; no clear D. Trimming removed 0 bases at V and 5 bases at J, with 11 bases between. The germline V gene has CDR1 SGHAT and CDR2 FQNNGV. This CDR3 is built from 15 residues. The CDR3 DNA is TGTGCCAGCAGCTTAGATCAGAAACCTAACAATGAGCAGTTCTTC. The encoded protein is CASSLDQKPNNEQFF.

The CDR3 here is CASKEAGGFYNEQFF. The CDR3 DNA reads TGTGCCAGTAAGGAGGCGGGAGGATTCTACAATGAGCAGTTCTTC. The rearrangement joins TRBV19 to TRBJ2-1; the match to TRBD2 covers 8 bases. CDR3 length: 15 residues. Germline V gives CDR1 LNHDA, CDR2 SQIVND (reference sequence). J was trimmed by 3 bases and V by 7 bases; bases with no gene match: 8.